This T cell receptor beta chain was observed in a study of OX40 agonist ivuxolimab in advanced cancers. Study-wide background: Patients with prior anti-PD-1, anti-PD-L1 or anti-CTLA-4 therapy were eligible; 40% had some. General study points: With doses of 0.1 to 3.0 mg/kg, CD4+ and CD8+ blood T cells had undergone clonal expansion by week 6. There were, on average, more expanded clones in CD8+ T cells than in CD4+.

Turning to this clone: Its cognate antigen is unknown.

Produced via immunoSEQ multiplex PCR; TCRdb's table is partial and in-frame only. The table lists around 68,000 clones, 80% to 95% of them singletons, with 1.1% in the top ten. The sequence derives from an adult with an advanced solid tumor such as melanoma, head and neck, liver or kidney cancer. The sample in question was CD4+ or CD8+ T cells sorted from blood, obtained in a trial of the OX40 agonist ivuxolimab.

CDR3 in amino acids: CASSLAAGTGELFF. CDR3 coding DNA: TGTGCCAGTAGTTTGGCAGCCGGTACCGGGGAGCTGTTTTTT. J is TRBJ2-2 and V is TRBV19; no clear D gene. Germline V gives CDR1 LNHDA, CDR2 SQIVND (reference sequence). V was clipped by 5 bases and J by 5 bases, with 12 bases between them. The CDR3 consists of 14 residues.